These 9 T cell receptor beta chains share one sample of origin, sequenced in a study of shared clonotypes between healthy human individuals. Naive CD8 cells comprised CD45RO-negative, CCR7-positively selected cells, excluding terminally differentiated effector memory CD45RA+ cells. The protocol was immunoSEQ multiplex PCR, while the TCRdb copy is restricted to in-frame clones and leaves out a portion. Among around 2,100,000 clones listed, about 95% were seen once. The sample comprised naive CD8+ T cells sorted from blood. The receptors derive from a man between 18 and 35 years old in good health.

The V gene is TRBV9, the J gene TRBJ1-1; 7 positions agree with TRBD1. Germline V gene lookup returns CDR1 SGDLS and CDR2 YYNGEE. The CDR3 totals 15 residues. The trim removed 3 bases at V and 2 bases at J, leaving 7 bases unmatched. CDR3 loop: CASSAVGQSNTEAFF. The CDR3, as DNA: TGTGCCAGCAGCGCCGTGGGACAGAGCAACACTGAAGCTTTCTTT.

The rearrangement uses TRBV7-8 and TRBJ1-5; D uncertain. Germline CDR1 is SGHVS and CDR2 is FQNEAQ. V was trimmed by 2 bases and J by 5 bases, leaving 7 bases between them. The length of the CDR3 is 13 residues. In nucleotides, the CDR3 is TGTGCCAGCAGCTTACCCGAGGATCAGCCCCAGCATTTT. Amino acid sequence: CASSLPEDQPQHF.

The chain has TRBV10-1 and TRBJ1-6, with D possibly TRBD1 on 5 matching bases. The germline V gene encodes CDR1 WNHNN and CDR2 SYGVQD (reference sequence). The CDR3 extends over 14 amino acids. V lost 2 bases and J 7 bases, leaving 9 bases between the germline ends. CDR3 loop: CASSEGRENSPLHF. CDR3 bases: TGCGCCAGCAGTGAGGGCAGGGAGAATTCACCCCTCCACTTT.

The gene calls are TRBV28 and TRBJ2-7, with 9 bases lining up with TRBD1. Per the germline V gene, CDR1 is MDHEN and CDR2 is SYDVKM. This CDR3 is 14 amino acids long. With V trimmed by 5 bases and J by 11 bases, 13 bases remained unmatched. CDR3 amino acids: CASSPGQGWLGEYF. The CDR3, as DNA: TGTGCCAGCAGTCCGGGACAGGGTTGGTTAGGGGAGTACTTC.

This chain links TRBV28 with TRBJ1-5, with no clear D. Trimming pared 3 bases from V and 0 bases from J, leaving 9 bases between. Germline V gene sequence: CDR1 MDHEN, CDR2 SYDVKM. CDR3 length: 15 amino acids. The CDR3 DNA reads as TGTGCCAGCAGTTTCATGTTGTTTAGCAATCAGCCCCAGCATTTT. This sequence encodes CASSFMLFSNQPQHF.

The rearrangement joins TRBV13 to TRBJ2-3, with 9 bases identical to TRBD1. There are 14 residues in the CDR3. V gave up 3 bases and J gave up 4 bases; unmatched junction bases: 2. CDR1 PRHDT and CDR2 FYEKMQ come from the germline V gene (reference sequence). CDR3 DNA sequence: TGTGCCAGCAGCTTTGACAGGGGGGCAGATACGCAGTATTTT. Translated: CASSFDRGADTQYF.

CDR3 coding DNA: TGTGCCAGCAGTTTACGGACTTGGGGCGCGGGCAATCAGCCCCAGCATTTT. Its translation: CASSLRTWGAGNQPQHF. This sequence joins TRBV28 and TRBJ1-5; TRBD1 is a possible D gene (5 bases). Germline loops: CDR1 MDHEN, CDR2 SYDVKM. This CDR3 has 17 residues. The ends were cut back, 2 bases at V and 2 bases at J, with 16 bases in the middle.

A word on this clone: The same CDR3 also results from other DNA sequences found in this sample. The J gene is TRBJ2-1, the V gene TRBV9; D gene unclear. The germline V and J ends were trimmed by 4 bases and 7 bases, with 9 bases remaining between them. This CDR3 contains 12 residues. In germline, CDR1 is SGDLS, CDR2 YYNGEE. The CDR3 sequence: CASSPSGNEQFF. Here the CDR3 DNA reads TGTGCCAGCAGCCCTTCCGGGAATGAGCAGTTCTTC.

The J gene is TRBJ2-2, the V gene TRBV27, with no clear D. Germline V lookup: CDR1 MNHEY, CDR2 SMNVEV (reference sequence). This CDR3 has 12 residues. V was trimmed by 6 bases and J by 0 bases, leaving 2 bases between them. The CDR3 DNA sequence: TGTGCCAGCAGGACGAACACCGGGGAGCTGTTTTTT. Its protein product is CASRTNTGELFF.